Presented here are 27 T cell receptor beta chains from one specimen sequenced in a study of T-cell memory formation after mild COVID-19 (dated by TCRdb to the early 2020s). The library relied on 5' RACE. The sequencing machine was an Illumina NovaSeq 6000. Through fastp at Q25 and MiXCR, TCRdb rebuilt clones from the public reads, retaining in-frame beta chains. Rows are unified per CDR3 protein, each entry keeping the most common DNA and genes. The sample data list fewer than 400,000 distinct CDR3 sequences, and about 16% of these were observed just once. The ten largest clones take up roughly a fifth of the sample. The sequencing input was PBMCs or a T cell subset sorted from them (not recorded which). The receptors were gathered from a man between 18 and 35 years old who had mild COVID-19 (a few samples of this study predate the infection). The sample titles of this study are shuffled in the database, so cell type and time point are left out; the donor was told from shared clones.

In this sample, this clonotype turned up a few times. The chain links TRBV20-1 to TRBJ2-1, with 9 bases identical to TRBD2. In germline, CDR1 is DFQATT, CDR2 SNEGSKA (reference sequence). The CDR3 length is 14 residues. The ends lost 5 bases at V and 5 bases at J; junction bases unmatched: 7. CDR3 sequence: CSADPGLAHNEQFF. CDR3 nucleotides: TGCAGTGCTGACCCGGGACTAGCCCACAATGAGCAGTTCTTC.

This clonotype turned up a few times. V gene TRBV20-1 combines with J gene TRBJ2-7; 8 bases are shared with TRBD1. Unmatched junction bases numbered 11, after V lost 6 bases and J lost 7 bases. Germline CDR1 is DFQATT and CDR2 is SNEGSKA (reference sequence). CDR3 length: 13 residues. CDR3 region: CSAASGTGREQYF. DNA for the CDR3: TGCAGTGCCGCTAGTGGGACAGGTCGAGAGCAGTACTTC.

This clonotype was observed a handful of times. The rearrangement joins TRBV25-1 to TRBJ2-2, with D maybe TRBD1 (6 bases). The germline V gene encodes CDR1 MGHDK and CDR2 SYGVNS. This CDR3 contains 15 residues. V was cut by 2 bases and J by 5 bases, with 12 bases left in between. The chain's CDR3 is CASSEQGIMTGELFF. The CDR3 DNA reads as TGTGCCAGCAGTGAACAGGGGATCATGACCGGGGAGCTGTTTTTT.

This clonotype was observed at least ten times. The chain couples TRBV7-9 to TRBJ2-3; TRBD2 might be the D (7 bases). The germline CDR1 and CDR2 sequences are SEHNR and FQNEAQ (reference sequence). Trimming pared 0 bases from V and 2 bases from J, leaving 9 bases between. This CDR3 comprises 15 residues. CDR3 sequence (DNA): TGTGCCAGCAGCTTAGCAGGGGGGGCCACAGATACGCAGTATTTT. It specifies CASSLAGGATDTQYF.

The DNA of the CDR3 is TGCGCCAGCAGGTTGCCAGGGGGCTCCTACGAGCAGTACTTC. Translating gives CASRLPGGSYEQYF. This chain uses TRBV5-1 with TRBJ2-7; TRBD1 matches at 7 bases. There are 14 residues in the CDR3. The ends lost 5 bases at V and 0 bases at J; junction bases unmatched: 5. Germline V gene data show CDR1 as SGHRS and CDR2 as YFSETQ.

The chain carries TRBV7-9 and TRBJ1-1; D might be TRBD1 (5 bases). V was clipped by 6 bases and J by 2 bases, with 13 bases between them. The CDR3 is 14 amino acids. The germline gives CDR1 SEHNR, CDR2 FQNEAQ (reference sequence). The CDR3 DNA reads TGTGCCAGCAGAGGGGCAGACTTAAACACTGAAGCTTTCTTT. Residues: CASRGADLNTEAFF.

A few counts support this clonotype. CDR3: CASSTVDRGVTDTQYF. CDR3 sequence (DNA): TGTGCCAGCAGCACGGTGGACAGGGGCGTCACAGATACGCAGTATTTT. The chain is built from TRBV7-9 and TRBJ2-3, with 9 bases that match TRBD1. Trimming cost V 5 bases and J 2 bases; bases outside gene matches: 8. This CDR3 spans 16 amino acids. Per the germline V gene, CDR1 is SEHNR and CDR2 is FQNEAQ (reference sequence).

The chain uses TRBV6-1 and TRBJ2-5; TRBD1 might be the D (6 bases). V was shortened by 6 bases and J by 1 base, with 18 bases between the two germline ends. The CDR3 contains 16 residues. Looked up from germline, CDR1 is MNHNS and CDR2 is SASEGT. CDR3 in DNA: TGTGCCAGCAGCGCCGGACAGCTTGCATTCCAAGAGACCCAGTACTTC. Its translation: CASSAGQLAFQETQYF.

The DNA for the CDR3 is TGCGCCAGCAGCCACTTTGAGGGGGGCGGCTCTGGGGCCAACGTCCTGACTTTC. Translation: CASSHFEGGGSGANVLTF. V gene TRBV4-3 combines with J gene TRBJ2-6; D is perhaps TRBD1 or TRBD2 (6 bases each). Germline loops: CDR1 LGHNA, CDR2 YSLEER. V lost 3 bases and J lost 0, with 15 bases in between. This CDR3 is built from 18 residues.

CDR3: CASDTSPPGTGGYF. In nucleotides, the CDR3 is TGCGCCAGCGACACCTCCCCGCCCGGGACAGGGGGTTATTTT. The rearrangement uses TRBV5-1 and TRBJ2-3, with 11 bases aligning to TRBD1. With 7 bases clipped from V and 15 bases from J, the junction kept 16 bases outside the gene matches. Per the germline V gene, CDR1 is SGHRS and CDR2 is YFSETQ. CDR3 length: 14 residues.

This chain links TRBV20-1 with TRBJ2-1, with D possibly called TRBD1 or TRBD2 (6 bases each). The CDR3 has 14 residues. The V and J ends lost 3 bases and 2 bases respectively, with 11 bases between them. Germline assignment: CDR1 DFQATT and CDR2 SNEGSKA (reference sequence). CDR3 region: CSASSGGAYNEQFF. Here the CDR3 DNA reads TGCAGTGCTAGCTCCGGGGGCGCCTACAATGAGCAGTTCTTC.

The V gene is TRBV20-1, the J gene TRBJ2-7; D gene uncertain. The germline V and J ends were trimmed by 0 bases and 4 bases, with 7 bases remaining between them. The V gene's germline CDR1 is DFQATT and CDR2 SNEGSKA (reference sequence). This CDR3 is 12 amino acids long. This CDR3 is CSARESNYEQYF. CDR3 nucleotides: TGCAGTGCTAGAGAGTCCAATTACGAGCAGTACTTC.

The genes are TRBV5-1 and TRBJ1-2; D is perhaps TRBD1 (6 bases). CDR3 length equals 15 residues. Germline V CDR1 and CDR2: SGHRS, YFSETQ. V gave up 0 bases and J gave up 4 bases, with 13 bases separating them. CDR3 coding DNA: TGCGCCAGCAGCTTGGGCACGGGGGGCGGCTATGGCTACACCTTC. Translated: CASSLGTGGGYGYTF.

The rearrangement joins TRBV20-1 to TRBJ1-6, with 8 bases matching TRBD1. The V and J ends lost 3 bases and 9 bases, in that order; junction bases with no gene match: 7. The CDR3 runs 14 residues. Germline CDR1 DFQATT, CDR2 SNEGSKA (reference sequence). For the CDR3, the DNA is TGCAGTGCTAGGGGACAGGCCGGGGGTTCACCCCTCCACTTT. It is translated as CSARGQAGGSPLHF.

V and J are TRBV9 and TRBJ2-3; 7 bases agree with TRBD1. The CDR3 totals 14 residues. The trim removed 3 bases at V and 2 bases at J, leaving 3 bases unmatched. CDR1 and CDR2 (germline): SGDLS, YYNGEE. The CDR3 here is CASSGQGFTDTQYF. The CDR3 nucleotides read TGTGCCAGCAGCGGACAGGGATTCACAGATACGCAGTATTTT.

This clonotype has more than one count but fewer than ten. J is TRBJ2-7 and V is TRBV18; unclear D gene. With 2 bases removed from V and 3 bases from J, the gap between germline ends came to 11 bases. The CDR3 sequence is 14 residues long. The germline gives CDR1 KGHSH, CDR2 LQKENI. CDR3 DNA sequence: TGTGCCAGCTCACCATCCAGGCCGGGCTACGAGCAGTACGTC. Protein sequence: CASSPSRPGYEQYV.

This sequence joins TRBV6-5 and TRBJ2-7, with 7 bases fitting TRBD1. J was trimmed by 3 bases and V by 5 bases; bases with no gene match: 7. CDR1 and CDR2 from the germline V gene are MNHEY and SVGAGI. CDR3 length equals 14 residues. The CDR3, as DNA: TGTGCCAGCAGTCCCCAGGGACAGAGCTACGAGCAGTACGTC. It specifies CASSPQGQSYEQYV.

This chain uses TRBV25-1 with TRBJ2-3; 7 nucleotides match TRBD1. This CDR3 has 13 residues. Trimming removed 8 bases from V and 2 bases from J; junction bases left unmatched: 4. Germline-derived CDR1 and CDR2 are MGHDK and SYGVNS. The CDR3 here is CASGGQNTDTQYF. The CDR3 bases are TGTGCCAGCGGGGGACAGAACACAGATACGCAGTATTTT.

This clonotype was counted only a few times. The rearrangement links TRBV14 to TRBJ2-3, with 7 bases identical to TRBD1. Germline values: CDR1 SGHDN, CDR2 FVKESK. Trimming took 6 bases from V and 5 from J; bases not matched to a gene: 8. CDR3 size: 14 residues. The CDR3 bases are TGTGCCAGCAGGGGCAGGGGGTATCAAGATACGCAGTATTTT. It is translated as CASRGRGYQDTQYF.

The chain is built from TRBV7-2 and TRBJ1-1; D is undetermined. CDR3 length: 15 amino acids. Germline V gene sequence: CDR1 SGHTA, CDR2 FQGNSA. V was clipped by 2 bases and J by 5 bases, with 15 bases between them. CDR3 DNA sequence: TGTGCCAGCAGCTTAAGGGCCGGCTTGGGGACTGAAGCTTTCTTT. It encodes CASSLRAGLGTEAFF. The complete variable domain, with remaining parts taken from reference TRBV7-2 and TRBJ1-1, reads GAGVSQSPSNKVTEKGKDVELRCDPISGHTALYWYRQSLGQGLEFLIYFQGNSAPDKSGLPSDRFSAERTGGSVSTLTIQRTQQEDSAVYLCASSLRAGLGTEAFFGQGTRLTVV.

The rearrangement joins TRBV6-2 or TRBV6-3 to TRBJ2-7; TRBD1 matches 9 bases. In germline, CDR1 is MNHEY, CDR2 SVGEGT. The CDR3 is 15 amino acids. V lost 2 bases and J lost 2; bases outside the gene matches: 4. As DNA, the CDR3 is TGTGCCAGCAGTTACGGGACAGGGAACACCTACGAGCAGTACGTC. Translation: CASSYGTGNTYEQYV.

The rearrangement joins TRBV12-3 or TRBV12-4 to TRBJ1-4, with no clear D. There are 16 residues in the CDR3. Trimming removed 4 bases from V and 0 bases from J, with 12 bases in between. The CDR3 is CASSWAAYSTNEKLFF. CDR3 nucleotides: TGTGCCAGCAGTTGGGCCGCCTATTCAACTAATGAAAAACTGTTTTTT.

This clonotype came up a few times. The rearrangement links TRBV5-1 to TRBJ2-5; TRBD2 is a possible D gene (6 bases). The CDR3 is made up of 14 amino acids. Germline V lookup: CDR1 SGHRS, CDR2 YFSETQ. V dropped 5 bases and J dropped 1 base, with 12 bases sitting between them. The CDR3 bases are TGCGCCAGCAGTACCTTCGGGAGCCAAGAGACCCAGTACTTC. It encodes CASSTFGSQETQYF.

The chain uses TRBV12-3 or TRBV12-4 and TRBJ1-1, with 7 bases matching TRBD1. CDR3 length: 15 amino acids. V shed 5 bases, J shed 0 bases, and the junction held 6 bases outside the gene matches. The CDR3 protein is CASSGYRGVNTEAFF. In DNA, the CDR3 is TGTGCCAGCAGTGGATACAGGGGAGTGAACACTGAAGCTTTCTTT.

This clonotype was found once. The chain is built from TRBV5-6 and TRBJ2-5, with a weak D call TRBD2 (7 bases). Germline CDR1 reads SGHDT; CDR2 reads YYEEEE. This CDR3 comprises 15 residues. V was clipped by 1 base and J by 5 bases, with 15 bases between them. CDR3 protein: CASSLYGGRSETQYF. CDR3 DNA sequence: TGTGCCAGCAGCTTGTACGGGGGGCGATCGGAGACCCAGTACTTC.

The gene calls are TRBV20-1 and TRBJ1-1, with TRBD1 identical over 7 bases. Germline V gene lookup returns CDR1 DFQATT and CDR2 SNEGSKA (reference sequence). The J segment lost 5 bases and the V segment lost 2 bases, leaving 8 bases of the junction unmatched. CDR3 length: 14 amino acids. The CDR3 sequence is CSARRQGRGTEAFF. CDR3 nucleotides: TGCAGTGCTAGAAGACAGGGCAGGGGAACTGAAGCTTTCTTT.

J is TRBJ1-2 and V is TRBV29-1; D might be TRBD1 (5 bases). Trimming cost V 8 bases and J 4 bases, with 14 bases left between them. The CDR3 has 12 amino acids. CDR1 is SQVTM and CDR2 is ANQGSEA in the germline V gene. The CDR3 region has the DNA TGCAGCATCCCCCGGGGGTCCTATGGCTACACCTTC. It is translated as CSIPRGSYGYTF.